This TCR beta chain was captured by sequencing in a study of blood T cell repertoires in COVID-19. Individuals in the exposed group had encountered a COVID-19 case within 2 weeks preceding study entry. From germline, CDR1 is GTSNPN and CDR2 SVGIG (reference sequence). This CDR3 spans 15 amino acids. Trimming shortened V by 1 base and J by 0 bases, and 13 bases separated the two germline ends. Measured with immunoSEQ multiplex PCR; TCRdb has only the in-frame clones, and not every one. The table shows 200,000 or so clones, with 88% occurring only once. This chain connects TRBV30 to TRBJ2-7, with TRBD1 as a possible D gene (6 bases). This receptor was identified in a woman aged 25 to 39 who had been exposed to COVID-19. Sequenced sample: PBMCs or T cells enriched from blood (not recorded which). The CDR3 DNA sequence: TGTGCCTGGAGTGGTGGCAGGGGAATCTCCTACGAGCAGTACTTC. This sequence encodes CAWSGGRGISYEQYF.